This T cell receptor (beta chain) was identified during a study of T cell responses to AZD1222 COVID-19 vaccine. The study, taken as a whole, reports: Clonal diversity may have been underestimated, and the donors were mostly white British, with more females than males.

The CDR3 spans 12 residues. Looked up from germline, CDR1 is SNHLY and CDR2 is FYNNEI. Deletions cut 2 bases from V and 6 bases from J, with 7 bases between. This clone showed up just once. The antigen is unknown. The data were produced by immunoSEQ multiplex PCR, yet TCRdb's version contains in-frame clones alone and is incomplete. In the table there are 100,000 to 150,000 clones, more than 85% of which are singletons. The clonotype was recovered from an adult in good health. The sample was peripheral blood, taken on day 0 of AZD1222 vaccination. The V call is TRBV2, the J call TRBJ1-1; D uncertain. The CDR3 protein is CASSESASEAFF. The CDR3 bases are TGTGCCAGCAGTGAAAGCGCATCTGAAGCTTTCTTT.